Each of the 2 T cell receptor beta chains below was sequenced from the same sample in a study of T cell responses to AZD1222 COVID-19 vaccine. The protocol was immunoSEQ multiplex PCR, while the TCRdb copy is restricted to in-frame clones and leaves out a portion. Among about 120,000 clones listed, about 86% were seen once. This specimen was peripheral blood, taken 28 days after the second AZD1222 dose. Receptors were obtained from an adult who received the AZD1222 COVID-19 vaccine.

This chain joins TRBV19 and TRBJ2-5; D gene uncertain. V lost 4 bases and J lost 4, with 13 bases in between. Germline V gene data show CDR1 as LNHDA and CDR2 as SQIVND (reference sequence). The CDR3 runs to 14 residues. CDR3 DNA: TGTGCCAGTAGTACCCACCTGGTGTCAGAGACCCAGTACTTC. Amino acid sequence: CASSTHLVSETQYF.

CDR3 residues: CAWSRQAVATQYF. The CDR3 DNA is TGTGCCTGGAGCCGACAGGCTGTCGCGACCCAGTACTTC. V is TRBV30 and J is TRBJ2-5, with D maybe TRBD1 (6 bases). This CDR3 comprises 13 residues. The germline V gene has CDR1 GTSNPN and CDR2 SVGIG (reference sequence). The germline V and J ends were trimmed by 3 bases and 7 bases, with 15 bases remaining between them.